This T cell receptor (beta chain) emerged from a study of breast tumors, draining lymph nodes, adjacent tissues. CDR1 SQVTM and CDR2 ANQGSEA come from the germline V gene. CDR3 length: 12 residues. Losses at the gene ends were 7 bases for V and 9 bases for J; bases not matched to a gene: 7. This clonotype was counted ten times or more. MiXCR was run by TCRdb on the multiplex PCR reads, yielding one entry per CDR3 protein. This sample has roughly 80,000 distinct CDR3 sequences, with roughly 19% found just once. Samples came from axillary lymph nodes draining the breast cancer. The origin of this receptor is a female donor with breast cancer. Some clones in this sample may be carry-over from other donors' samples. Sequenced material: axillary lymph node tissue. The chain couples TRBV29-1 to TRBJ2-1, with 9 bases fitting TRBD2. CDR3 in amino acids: CSGGGLATEQFF. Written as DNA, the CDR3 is TGCAGCGGGGGGGGACTAGCTACTGAGCAGTTCTTC.